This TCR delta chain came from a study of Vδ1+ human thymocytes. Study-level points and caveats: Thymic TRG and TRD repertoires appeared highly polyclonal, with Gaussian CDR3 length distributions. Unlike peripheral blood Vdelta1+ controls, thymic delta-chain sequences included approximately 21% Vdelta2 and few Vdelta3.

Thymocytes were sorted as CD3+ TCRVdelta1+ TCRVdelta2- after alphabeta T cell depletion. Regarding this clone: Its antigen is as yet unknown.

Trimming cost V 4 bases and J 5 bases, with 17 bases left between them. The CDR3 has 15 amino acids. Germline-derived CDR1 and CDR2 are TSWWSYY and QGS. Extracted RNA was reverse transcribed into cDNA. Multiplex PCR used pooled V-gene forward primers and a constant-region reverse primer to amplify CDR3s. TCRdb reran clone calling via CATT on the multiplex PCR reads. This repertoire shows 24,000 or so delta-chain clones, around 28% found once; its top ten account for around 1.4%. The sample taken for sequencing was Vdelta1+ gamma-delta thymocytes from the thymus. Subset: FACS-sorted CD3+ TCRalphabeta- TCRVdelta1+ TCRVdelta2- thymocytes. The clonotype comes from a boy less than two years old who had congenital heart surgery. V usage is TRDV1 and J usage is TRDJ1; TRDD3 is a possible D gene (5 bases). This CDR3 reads CALGGRGGACDKLIF. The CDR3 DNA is TGTGCTCTTGGGGGACGGGGGGGGGCGTGTGATAAACTCATCTTT.